These 17 T cell receptor beta chains were sequenced from one sample in a study of shared clonotypes between healthy human individuals. The protocol was immunoSEQ multiplex PCR, while the TCRdb copy is restricted to in-frame clones and leaves out a portion. The table records 550,000 to 700,000 clones, roughly 72% of them present only once. The specimen was memory CD4+ T cells sorted from blood. Subset reported: CD45RA-negative fraction. The receptors shown here come from a woman aged 30 to 39 in good health.

The gene calls are TRBV4-2 and TRBJ2-2, with D possibly matching TRBD2 (6 bases). The CDR3 spans 14 residues. V was trimmed by 8 bases and J by 6 bases, leaving 16 bases between them. Per the germline V gene, CDR1 is LGHNA and CDR2 is YNFKEQ. CDR3: CASATGERSGELFF. CDR3 DNA sequence: TGTGCCAGCGCCACGGGGGAGCGGTCCGGGGAGCTGTTTTTT.

V is TRBV5-1 and J is TRBJ2-1, with D maybe TRBD1 (5 bases). Trimming took off 4 bases at V and 5 bases at J, with 13 bases between the two ends. CDR1 is SGHRS, CDR2 YFSETQ, per germline. This CDR3 is 14 amino acids long. The CDR3 DNA is TGCGCCAGCAGCGGGGCAGGTACCCACAATGAGCAGTTCTTC. Protein: CASSGAGTHNEQFF.

The chain employs TRBV7-8 and TRBJ2-3; tentative D call: TRBD1 (5 bases). V was cut by 0 bases and J by 1 base, with 11 bases left in between. Germline CDR1 SGHVS, CDR2 FQNEAQ. The CDR3 has 16 amino acids. In DNA form, the CDR3 reads TGTGCCAGCAGCTTAGCTTCAGGGTGGGGCACAGATACGCAGTATTTT. Encoded protein: CASSLASGWGTDTQYF.

V and J are TRBV7-7 and TRBJ2-4; weak D call: TRBD1 (5 bases). In germline, CDR1 is SSHAT, CDR2 FNYEAQ (reference sequence). Between the trimmed V and J ends, which lost 1 base and 1 base, there was a span of 11 bases. The CDR3 runs 16 residues. CDR3 sequence: CASSLDRSGAKNIQYF. Written as DNA, the CDR3 is TGTGCCAGCAGCTTAGACAGGAGTGGGGCCAAAAACATTCAGTACTTC.

The chain is built from TRBV19 and TRBJ2-1; 11 positions match TRBD2. J lost 2 bases, V lost 4 bases, and 4 bases had no gene match. Germline-derived CDR1 and CDR2 are LNHDA and SQIVND (reference sequence). This CDR3 has 16 residues. In DNA, the CDR3 is TGTGCCAGTAGTACGGTAGCGGGAGGGCCCTACAATGAGCAGTTCTTC. Protein product: CASSTVAGGPYNEQFF.

The chain carries TRBV25-1 and TRBJ2-1, with D hard to call. Trimming removed 4 bases from V and 8 bases from J, with 9 bases in between. There are 12 residues in the CDR3. Looked up from germline, CDR1 is MGHDK and CDR2 is SYGVNS. CDR3 protein: CASSGPRHEQFF. The CDR3 DNA follows: TGTGCCAGCAGTGGGCCCCGCCATGAGCAGTTCTTC. The whole variable domain, filled in from reference TRBV25-1 and TRBJ2-1, reads EADIYQTPRYLVIGTGKKITLECSQTMGHDKMYWYQQDPGMELHLIHYSYGVNSTEKGDLSSESTVSRIRTEHFPLTLESARPSHTSQYLCASSGPRHEQFFGPGTRLTVL.

The chain couples TRBV6-6 to TRBJ1-5, with D hard to call. CDR1 is MNHNY, CDR2 SVGAGI, per germline (reference sequence). The ends were cut back, 5 bases at V and 2 bases at J, with 10 bases in the middle. The CDR3 totals 14 residues. The CDR3 is CASSGGGGNQPQHF. The CDR3 region has the DNA TGTGCCAGCAGTGGAGGTGGCGGCAATCAGCCCCAGCATTTT.

The chain uses TRBV9 and TRBJ2-3, with 9 bases matching TRBD2. The J segment lost 8 bases and the V segment lost 5 bases, leaving 27 bases of the junction unmatched. Germline lookup yields CDR1 SGDLS and CDR2 YYNGEE. CDR3 length: 20 amino acids. DNA of the CDR3: TGTGCCAGCAGTCCTCCTCTAAGGCGGGAGGGCCATTCTTTCCCTGGTACGCAGTATTTT. Translating gives CASSPPLRREGHSFPGTQYF.

This clone was seen a few times. This chain's CDR3 is CASSLGSGTVQPQHF. The DNA for the CDR3 is TGCGCCAGCAGCTTGGGGTCAGGGACAGTTCAGCCCCAGCATTTT. V and J are TRBV5-1 and TRBJ1-5; 7 positions agree with TRBD1. V lost 0 bases and J lost 6; bases outside the gene matches: 6. Germline lookup yields CDR1 SGHRS and CDR2 YFSETQ. This CDR3 has 15 amino acids. Filled out from reference TRBV5-1 and TRBJ1-5, the complete variable domain reads KAGVTQTPRYLIKTRGQQVTLSCSPISGHRSVSWYQQTPGQGLQFLFEYFSETQRNKGNFPGRFSGRQFSNSRSEMNVSTLELGDSALYLCASSLGSGTVQPQHFGDGTRLSIL.

Here the CDR3 DNA reads TGTGCCAGCAGCCGACTAGCGGGTTTCTACGAGCAGTACTTC. The encoded protein is CASSRLAGFYEQYF. V and J are TRBV5-5 and TRBJ2-7; 10 positions agree with TRBD2. CDR1 SGHKS and CDR2 YYEKEE come from the germline V gene (reference sequence). V lost 4 bases, J lost 3 bases, and 4 bases stayed unmatched. The CDR3 has 14 residues.

This chain links TRBV28 with TRBJ2-7; 9 bases map to TRBD1. This CDR3 spans 15 amino acids. The germline gives CDR1 MDHEN, CDR2 SYDVKM. The CDR3 loop reads CATYRLGQGTYEQYF. Written as DNA, the CDR3 is TGTGCAACGTATCGTTTGGGACAGGGCACCTACGAGCAGTACTTC.

The chain employs TRBV5-1 and TRBJ2-7, with D possibly being TRBD1 (5 bases). V shed 0 bases and J shed 6 bases, with 13 bases lying between them. Germline CDR1 SGHRS, CDR2 YFSETQ. The length of the CDR3 is 14 residues. The DNA of the CDR3 is TGCGCCAGCAGCTTGGAGAGGCAGGGTGGCGAGCAGTACTTC. It codes for CASSLERQGGEQYF.

This clone occurred a few times. The chain uses TRBV28 and TRBJ1-2; unclear D gene. CDR1 is MDHEN, CDR2 SYDVKM, per germline. V was trimmed by 2 bases and J by 5 bases, leaving 21 bases between them. The CDR3 length is 17 residues. CDR3 nucleotide sequence: TGTGCCAGCAGTTTAGTTGCAGGCGCCGAAACAGCGTATGGCTACACCTTC. Amino acids: CASSLVAGAETAYGYTF.

V and J are TRBV15 and TRBJ1-3; D possibly corresponds to TRBD1 (6 bases). V was trimmed by 3 bases and J by 0 bases, leaving 18 bases between them. This CDR3 contains 18 residues. Germline CDR1 is LNHNV and CDR2 is YYDKDF (reference sequence). CDR3 in amino acids: CATSSPLGQLSSGNTIYF. As DNA, the CDR3 is TGTGCCACCAGCAGCCCCCTCGGACAGCTTAGCTCTGGAAACACCATATATTTT.

The genes are TRBV7-9 and TRBJ1-2; D not certain. The CDR3 is made up of 14 amino acids. Germline V CDR1 and CDR2: SEHNR, FQNEAQ (reference sequence). Trimming shortened V by 0 bases and J by 9 bases, and 14 bases separated the two germline ends. The CDR3 loop is CASSLAGDNNRYTF. The CDR3 region has the DNA TGTGCCAGCAGCTTAGCCGGTGACAATAATCGCTACACCTTC. The full variable domain, in which reference TRBV7-9 and TRBJ1-2 provide the parts outside the CDR3, is DTGVSQNPRHKITKRGQNVTFRCDPISEHNRLYWYRQTLGQGPEFLTYFQNEAQLEKSRLLSDRFSAERPKGSFSTLEIQRTEQGDSAMYLCASSLAGDNNRYTFGSGTRLTVV.

The J gene is TRBJ2-1, the V gene TRBV30, with TRBD2 identical over 10 bases. CDR3 length: 15 residues. Germline V lookup: CDR1 GTSNPN, CDR2 SVGIG (reference sequence). V was clipped by 3 bases and J by 5 bases; unmatched bases: 7. CDR3 bases: TGTGCCTGGAGCTACGGACTAGCGGTAAACAATGAGCAGTTCTTC. This sequence encodes CAWSYGLAVNNEQFF. Drawing the rest from reference TRBV30 and TRBJ2-1, the complete variable domain is SQTIHQWPATLVQPVGSPLSLECTVEGTSNPNLYWYRQAAGRGLQLLFYSVGIGQISSEVPQNLSASRPQDRQFILSSKKLLLSDSGFYLCAWSYGLAVNNEQFFGPGTRLTVL.

This clone appeared a few times. The rearrangement joins TRBV7-9 to TRBJ2-2, with D uncertain. The V end lost 2 bases, the J end lost 4 bases, and 14 bases lay between the germline ends. CDR1 SEHNR and CDR2 FQNEAQ come from the germline V gene (reference sequence). This CDR3 comprises 16 residues. The CDR3 bases are TGTGCCAGCAGCTTATCCAGCACTGTGCGCACCGGGGAGCTGTTTTTT. The encoded protein is CASSLSSTVRTGELFF.